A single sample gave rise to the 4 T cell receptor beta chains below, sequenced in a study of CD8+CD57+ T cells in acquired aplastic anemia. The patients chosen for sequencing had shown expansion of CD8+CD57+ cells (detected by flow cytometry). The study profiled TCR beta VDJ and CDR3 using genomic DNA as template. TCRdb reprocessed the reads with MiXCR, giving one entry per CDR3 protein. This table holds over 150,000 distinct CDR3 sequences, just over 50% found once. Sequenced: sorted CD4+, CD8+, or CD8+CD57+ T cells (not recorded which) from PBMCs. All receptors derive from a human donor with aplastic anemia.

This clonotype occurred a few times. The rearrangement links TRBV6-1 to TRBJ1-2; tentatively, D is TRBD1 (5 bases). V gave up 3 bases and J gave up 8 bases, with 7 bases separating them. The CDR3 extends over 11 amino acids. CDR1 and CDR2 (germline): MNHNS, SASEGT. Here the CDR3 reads CASSERDGYTF. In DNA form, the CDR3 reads TGTGCCAGCAGTGAGAGGGACGGCTACACCTTC.

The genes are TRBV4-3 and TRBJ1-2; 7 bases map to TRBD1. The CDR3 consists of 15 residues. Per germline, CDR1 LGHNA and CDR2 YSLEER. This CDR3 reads CTNSQEGATSNGYTF. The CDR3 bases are TGCACCAACAGCCAAGAGGGGGCGACTAGCAATGGCTACACCTTC.

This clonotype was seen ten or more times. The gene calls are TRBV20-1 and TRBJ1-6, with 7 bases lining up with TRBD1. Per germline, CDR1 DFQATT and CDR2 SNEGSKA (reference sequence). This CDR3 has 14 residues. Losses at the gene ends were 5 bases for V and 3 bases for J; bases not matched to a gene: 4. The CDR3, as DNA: TGCAGTGCTTGGGACAGACTCTATAATTCACCCCTCCACTTT. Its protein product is CSAWDRLYNSPLHF.

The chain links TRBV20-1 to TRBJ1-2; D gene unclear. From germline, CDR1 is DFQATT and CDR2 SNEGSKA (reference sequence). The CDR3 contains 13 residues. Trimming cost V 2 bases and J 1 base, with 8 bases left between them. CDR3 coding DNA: TGCAGTGCTAGACCAAGCAATAACTATGGCTACACCTTC. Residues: CSARPSNNYGYTF.